This T cell receptor beta chain stems from a study of cytomegalovirus exposure and HLA in healthy donors. Investigators did not record CMV serostatus for this donor. Germline loops: CDR1 SGDLS, CDR2 YYNGEE. The CDR3 loop spans 15 amino acids. With 3 bases clipped from V and 4 bases from J, the junction kept 7 bases outside the gene matches. PCR was performed using 60 Vbeta and 13 Jbeta primers. How the authors handled the data: Counted up in a later analysis, unique TCR beta chains came to about 80 million, with roughly 11 million shared. Assay: immunoSEQ multiplex PCR; the TCRdb copy retains only in-frame clones and omits some. D and trimming were read from the DNA, whereas the V and J calls and clone size are those reported in that table. This table has under 200,000 clones, 75% to 90% appearing once.

The sequence derives from a human donor in good health. The rearrangement links TRBV9 to TRBJ1-2, with 9 nucleotides matching TRBD1. The sample consisted of PBMCs. The CDR3 DNA follows: TGTGCCAGCAGCGACACAGGGGGCAAGGTCTATGGCTACACCTTC. Translation: CASSDTGGKVYGYTF.